Only a few counts were recorded for the clone carrying this T cell receptor beta chain. This sample was included in a study of T cells after yellow fever vaccination. Trimming left V 2 bases short and J 2 bases short, with 7 bases between. The CDR3 extends over 14 amino acids. Per germline, CDR1 LNHDA and CDR2 SQIVND (reference sequence). Using its own MiXCR run on the 5' RACE reads, TCRdb lists one record per CDR3 protein. The sample lists over 250,000 distinct CDR3 sequences; approximately 4% were seen once. This specimen consisted of PBMCs, obtained 5 days after the yellow fever booster vaccination. The receptor comes from a man between 18 and 29 years old who received the YFV17D yellow fever vaccine. V is TRBV19 and J is TRBJ1-3, with D tentatively TRBD1 (6 bases). The CDR3 sequence: CASSIQGPGNTIYF. The CDR3 bases are TGTGCCAGTAGTATACAGGGGCCTGGAAACACCATATATTTT.